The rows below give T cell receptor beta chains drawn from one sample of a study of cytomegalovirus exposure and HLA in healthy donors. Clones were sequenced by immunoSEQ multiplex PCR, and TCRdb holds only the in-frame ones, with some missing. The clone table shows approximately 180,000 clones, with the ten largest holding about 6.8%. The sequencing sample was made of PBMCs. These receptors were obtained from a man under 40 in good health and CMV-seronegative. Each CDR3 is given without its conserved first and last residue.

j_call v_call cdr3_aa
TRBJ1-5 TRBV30 AWSVHGVLGGSSYSNQPQH
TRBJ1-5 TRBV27 ASRLSGYSNQPQH
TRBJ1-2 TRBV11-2 ASRIPGTLHYGYT
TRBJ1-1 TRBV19 ASSIERAEEAF
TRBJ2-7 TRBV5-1 ASSLGLAGGKIYEQY
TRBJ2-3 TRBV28 ASSPPSGRASTDTQY
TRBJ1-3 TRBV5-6 ASSRGQGTGNTIY
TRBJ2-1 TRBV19 ASSIDRDRKF
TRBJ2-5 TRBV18 ASSPPGRGRQETQY
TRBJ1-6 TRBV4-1 ASSQTGGSYNSPLH
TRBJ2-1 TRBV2 ASRTSGQINEQF
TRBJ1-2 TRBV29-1 SVASGDRGYGYT
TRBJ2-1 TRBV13 ASSLMGTSDYNEQF
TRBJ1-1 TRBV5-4 ASSSPDGGSTEAF
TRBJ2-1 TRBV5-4 ASSFWDRATNEQF
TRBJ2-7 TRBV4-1 ASSQGGLAGGGEQY
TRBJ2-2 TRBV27 ASSPGVVVRGQGITGELF
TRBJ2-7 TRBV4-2 ASSNKSGGSRYEQY